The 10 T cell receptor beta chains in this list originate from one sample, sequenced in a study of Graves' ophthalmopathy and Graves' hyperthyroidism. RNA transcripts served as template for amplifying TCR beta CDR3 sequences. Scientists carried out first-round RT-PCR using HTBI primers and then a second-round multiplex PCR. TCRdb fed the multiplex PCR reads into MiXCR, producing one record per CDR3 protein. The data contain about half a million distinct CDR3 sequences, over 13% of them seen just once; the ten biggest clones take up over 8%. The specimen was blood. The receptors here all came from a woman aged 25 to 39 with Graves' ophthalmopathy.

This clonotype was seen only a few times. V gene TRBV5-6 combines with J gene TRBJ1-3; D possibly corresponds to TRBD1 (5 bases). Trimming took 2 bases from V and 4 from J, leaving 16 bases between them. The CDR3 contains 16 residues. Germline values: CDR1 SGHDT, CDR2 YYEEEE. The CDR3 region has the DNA TGTGCCAGCAGCTTTGGCCTAGGGGACCCCGGAAACACCATATATTTT. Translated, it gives CASSFGLGDPGNTIYF.

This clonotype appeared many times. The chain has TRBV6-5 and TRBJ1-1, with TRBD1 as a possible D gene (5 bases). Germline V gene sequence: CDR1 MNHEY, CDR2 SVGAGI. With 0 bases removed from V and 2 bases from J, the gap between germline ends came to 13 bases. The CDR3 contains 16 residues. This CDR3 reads CASSYSGLMGNTEAFF. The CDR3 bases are TGTGCCAGCAGTTACTCGGGACTTATGGGCAACACTGAAGCTTTCTTT.

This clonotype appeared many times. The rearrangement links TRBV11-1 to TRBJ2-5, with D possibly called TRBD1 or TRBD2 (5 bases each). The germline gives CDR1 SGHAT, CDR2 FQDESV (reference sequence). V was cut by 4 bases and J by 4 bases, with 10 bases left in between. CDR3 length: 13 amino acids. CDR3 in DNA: TGTGCCAGCAGCTCCACAGGAGGAGAGACCCAGTACTTC. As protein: CASSSTGGETQYF.

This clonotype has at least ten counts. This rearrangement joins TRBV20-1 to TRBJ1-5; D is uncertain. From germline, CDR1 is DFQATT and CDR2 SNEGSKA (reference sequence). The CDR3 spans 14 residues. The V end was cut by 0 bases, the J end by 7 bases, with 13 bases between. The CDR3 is CSAREGGGYQPQHF. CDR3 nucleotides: TGCAGTGCTAGAGAAGGAGGAGGGTACCAGCCCCAGCATTTT.

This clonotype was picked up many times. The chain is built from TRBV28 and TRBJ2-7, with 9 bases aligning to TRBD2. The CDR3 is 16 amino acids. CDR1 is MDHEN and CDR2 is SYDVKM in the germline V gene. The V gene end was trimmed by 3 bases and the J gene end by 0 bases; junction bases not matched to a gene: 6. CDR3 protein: CASSLFSGGISYEQYF. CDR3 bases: TGTGCCAGCAGTTTGTTTAGCGGGGGCATCTCCTACGAGCAGTACTTC.

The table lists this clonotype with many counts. CDR3 nucleotide sequence: TGTGCCAGCAGCTCCCTCTCCGGGGGGATTCTGGGCTACACCTTC. Encoded protein: CASSSLSGGILGYTF. The chain is built from TRBV7-2 and TRBJ1-2, with a weak D call TRBD1 (5 bases). CDR1 and CDR2 from the germline V gene are SGHTA and FQGNSA. Trimming left V 4 bases short and J 8 bases short, with 20 bases between. CDR3 size: 15 residues. The full variable domain, its missing parts supplied by reference TRBV7-2 and TRBJ1-2, is GAGVSQSPSNKVTEKGKDVELRCDPISGHTALYWYRQSLGQGLEFLIYFQGNSAPDKSGLPSDRFSAERTGGSVSTLTIQRTQQEDSAVYLCASSSLSGGILGYTFGSGTRLTVV.

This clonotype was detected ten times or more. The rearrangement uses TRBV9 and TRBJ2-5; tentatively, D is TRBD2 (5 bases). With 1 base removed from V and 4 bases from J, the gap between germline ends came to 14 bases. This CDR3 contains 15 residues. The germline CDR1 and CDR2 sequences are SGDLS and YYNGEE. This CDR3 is CASSVLGRGGETQYF. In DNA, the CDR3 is TGTGCCAGCAGCGTACTGGGCCGAGGAGGAGAGACCCAGTACTTC.

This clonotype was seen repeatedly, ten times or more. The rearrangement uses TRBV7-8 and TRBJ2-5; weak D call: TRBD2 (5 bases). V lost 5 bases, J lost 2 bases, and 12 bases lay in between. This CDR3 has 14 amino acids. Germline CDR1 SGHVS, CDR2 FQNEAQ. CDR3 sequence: CASSAVIAQETQYF. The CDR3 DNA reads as TGTGCCAGCAGCGCCGTGATAGCGCAAGAGACCCAGTACTTC. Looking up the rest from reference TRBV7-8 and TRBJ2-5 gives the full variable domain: GAGVSQSPRYKVAKRGQDVALRCDPISGHVSLFWYQQALGQGPEFLTYFQNEAQLDKSGLPSDRFFAERPEGSVSTLKIQRTQQEDSAVYLCASSAVIAQETQYFGPGTRLLVL.

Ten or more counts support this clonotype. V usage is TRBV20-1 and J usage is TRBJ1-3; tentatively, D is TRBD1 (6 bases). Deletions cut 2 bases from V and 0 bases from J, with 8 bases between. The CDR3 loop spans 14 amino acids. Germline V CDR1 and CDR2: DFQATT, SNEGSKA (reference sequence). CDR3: CSARTGNSGNTIYF. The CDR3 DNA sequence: TGCAGTGCTAGAACAGGGAACTCTGGAAACACCATATATTTT.

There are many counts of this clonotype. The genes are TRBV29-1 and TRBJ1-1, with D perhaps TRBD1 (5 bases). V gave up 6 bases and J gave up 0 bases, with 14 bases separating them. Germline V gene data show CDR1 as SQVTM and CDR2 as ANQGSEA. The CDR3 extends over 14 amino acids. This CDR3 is CSVGTAALNTEAFF. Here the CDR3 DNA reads TGCAGCGTCGGGACTGCAGCTTTGAACACTGAAGCTTTCTTT.